The TCR beta chain described here comes from a study of cytomegalovirus exposure and HLA in healthy donors. The study's findings and limits: Researchers reported in a later analysis that a missense DCLRE1C variant was tied to TCR beta V- and J-gene trimming. Links to common viral pathogens appeared, in a later analysis, for several of the most significant clusters. Later work found that TCR association rates differed between HLA loci; DRB1 had the most and HLA-C the fewest.

Comments on this clone: What it recognizes is unknown. This same CDR3 is encoded by further DNA sequences in the sample.

The PCR employed 60 Vbeta primers together with 13 Jbeta primers. Only in-frame clones appear in the TCRdb table, and some are missing; sequencing was by immunoSEQ multiplex PCR. The table lists approximately 130,000 clones, just under 90% of them singletons. Everyone who donated was a healthy bone marrow donor. V lost 2 bases, J lost 6 bases, and 16 bases lay in between. Germline V gene data show CDR1 as ENHRY and CDR2 as SYGVKD. The CDR3 extends over 15 amino acids. The clonotype originates from a woman in her 30s in good health and CMV-seronegative. Sequenced material: PBMCs. The rearrangement uses TRBV10-3 and TRBJ1-2; D is unclear. The CDR3 here is CAISERPGGQDGYTF. The DNA for the CDR3 is TGTGCCATCAGTGAGCGACCAGGAGGTCAGGATGGCTACACCTTC.